These 13 T cell receptor beta chains originate from one sample sequenced in a study of blood T cell repertoires in COVID-19. Assay: immunoSEQ multiplex PCR; the TCRdb copy retains only in-frame clones and omits some. This table has some 250,000 clones, approximately 90% appearing once. The specimen sequenced was peripheral blood. The receptor source for this set is a woman aged 40 to 49 who had recovered from COVID-19.

This clone has only one observation. The chain recombines TRBV7-3 with TRBJ2-7, with TRBD2 matching over 9 bases. CDR1 and CDR2 from the germline V gene are SGHTA and FQGTGA. V was pared by 5 bases and J by 3 bases, with 2 bases of the junction left unmatched. The CDR3 is 13 residues long. CDR3 nucleotides: TGTGCCAGCAGCCTTAGCGGGAGCTACGAGCAGTACTTC. The encoded protein is CASSLSGSYEQYF.

V is TRBV4-1 and J is TRBJ1-1; D may be TRBD1 (5 bases). The CDR3 covers 15 residues. Per the germline V gene, CDR1 is MGHRA and CDR2 is YSYEKL. V was cut by 0 bases and J by 4 bases, with 12 bases left in between. CDR3 sequence reads: CASSQDGGVGTEAFF. The CDR3 nucleotides read TGCGCCAGCAGCCAAGATGGAGGGGTCGGCACTGAAGCTTTCTTT.

This clone has more than one count but fewer than ten. The chain employs TRBV11-2 and TRBJ2-1; 14 positions agree with TRBD2. This CDR3 spans 15 amino acids. Germline-derived CDR1 and CDR2 are SGHAT and FQNNGV. V lost 5 bases, J lost 7 bases, and 4 bases stayed unmatched. The CDR3 is CASSPGLAGENEQFF. CDR3 coding DNA: TGTGCCAGCAGCCCGGGACTAGCGGGGGAGAATGAGCAGTTCTTC.

For the CDR3, the DNA is TGTGCCAGCAGCCCGGGGACAGGGGGGAATTCACCCCTCCACTTT. This codes for CASSPGTGGNSPLHF. The chain joins TRBV7-9 to TRBJ1-6; 11 bases align to TRBD1. In germline, CDR1 is SEHNR, CDR2 FQNEAQ (reference sequence). The CDR3 has 15 amino acids. The ends lost 5 bases at V and 7 bases at J; junction bases unmatched: 4.

This chain links TRBV3-1 (or the pseudogene TRBV3-2) with TRBJ2-1; 12 positions agree with TRBD2. This CDR3 region has 17 residues. CDR1 and CDR2 from the germline V gene are LGHDT and YNNKEL (reference sequence). With 4 bases clipped from V and 0 bases from J, the junction kept 4 bases outside the gene matches. CDR3 bases: TGTGCCAGCAGCCCCCTGGGACTAGCGGGCTCCTACAATGAGCAGTTCTTC. This sequence encodes CASSPLGLAGSYNEQFF.

The chain uses TRBV7-9 and TRBJ2-5; maybe TRBD1 (7 bases). V was shortened by 5 bases and J by 4 bases, with 8 bases between the two germline ends. Germline values: CDR1 SEHNR, CDR2 FQNEAQ (reference sequence). The CDR3 extends over 12 amino acids. In DNA form, the CDR3 reads TGTGCCAGCAGCCAGGGGGGAGAGACCCAGTACTTC. Its translation: CASSQGGETQYF.

The gene calls are TRBV28 and TRBJ2-3; 16 bases agree with TRBD2. J gave up 4 bases and V 6 bases, and 10 bases lay outside the gene matches. Germline assignment: CDR1 MDHEN and CDR2 SYDVKM. This CDR3 comprises 18 residues. In DNA, the CDR3 is TGTGCCAGCAGAAGGGGACTAGCGGGAGGGTGGGGGCCAGATACGCAGTATTTT. It translates to CASRRGLAGGWGPDTQYF.

V is TRBV5-1 and J is TRBJ1-4; a possible D gene is TRBD1 (6 bases). V was cut by 4 bases and J by 11 bases, with 21 bases left in between. In germline, CDR1 is SGHRS, CDR2 YFSETQ. The CDR3 extends over 15 amino acids. The CDR3 is CASSPGGGLEWKLFF. CDR3 sequence (DNA): TGCGCCAGCAGCCCCGGGGGGGGGCTGGAGTGGAAACTGTTTTTT.

The gene calls are TRBV5-1 and TRBJ2-3; D gene unclear. Germline V gives CDR1 SGHRS, CDR2 YFSETQ. The CDR3 runs 15 residues. V lost 1 base to trimming and J lost 6 bases, with 15 bases between them. CDR3: CASSLSSDRLDTQYF. The CDR3 nucleotides read TGCGCCAGCAGCTTGTCCTCAGATCGTTTGGATACGCAGTATTTT.

V is TRBV11-2 and J is TRBJ1-1; maybe TRBD1 (5 bases). CDR3 length: 15 amino acids. Trimming removed 1 base at V and 6 bases at J, with 15 bases between. CDR1 is SGHAT, CDR2 FQNNGV, per germline. The CDR3 bases are TGTGCCAGCAGCTTAGGGGGTGGGGCTCGGGCTGAAGCTTTCTTT. Amino acids: CASSLGGGARAEAFF.

The gene calls are TRBV5-1 and TRBJ1-4, with TRBD1 identical over 10 bases. Unmatched junction bases numbered 3, after V lost 0 bases and J lost 7 bases. The CDR3 has 15 amino acids. CDR1 and CDR2 from the germline V gene are SGHRS and YFSETQ. This CDR3 is CASSLEGTGVEKLFF. For the CDR3, the DNA is TGCGCCAGCAGCTTGGAGGGGACAGGGGTTGAAAAACTGTTTTTT.

The genes are TRBV5-1 and TRBJ2-1; perhaps TRBD2 as D (6 bases). The CDR3 loop spans 20 amino acids. The germline V gene has CDR1 SGHRS and CDR2 YFSETQ. Trimming removed 4 bases from V and 0 bases from J, with 26 bases in between. As DNA, the CDR3 is TGCGCCAGCAGCCCCTCTAGCGCCTTACTCCCCACGAGCTCCTACAATGAGCAGTTCTTC. It is translated as CASSPSSALLPTSSYNEQFF.

The chain carries TRBV3-1 (or the pseudogene TRBV3-2) and TRBJ1-3; D is possibly TRBD1 (5 bases). CDR3 length equals 17 residues. Germline CDR1 LGHDT, CDR2 YNNKEL (reference sequence). The germline V and J ends were trimmed by 1 base and 2 bases, with 15 bases remaining between them. The DNA of the CDR3 is TGTGCCAGCAGCCAAGGCCCCCCTCAGGGTCCTGGAAACACCATATATTTT. This encodes CASSQGPPQGPGNTIYF.